These T cell receptor beta chains were read from a single sample in a study of T cells in tuberculosis. TCRdb's table, derived via immunoSEQ multiplex PCR, lists solely in-frame clones and lacks some. The repertoire holds 45,000 or so clones, with 90% to 95% as singletons. Material: PBMCs. The receptors derive from a donor between 10 and 35 years old with latent tuberculosis or without tuberculosis infection. CDR3s leave out the opening cysteine and the closing phenylalanine or tryptophan.

CDR3 protein,CDR3 length,V gene
ASSVNRGWTEAF,12,TRBV5-8
ASSHPGQGSYNEQF,14,TRBV14
ASKELRRGLNTEAF,14,TRBV5-4
ASRRLLGGQTIGYT,14,TRBV27
ASSYATGGTEAF,12,TRBV5-1
ASRKTGLNTEAF,12,TRBV6-1
ASSLAWGGLLTNYGYT,16,TRBV7-2
ASSRQGIGYT,10,TRBV7-2
ASSLGGSTYEQY,12,TRBV7-6
ASTLTRTVNSNYGYT,15,TRBV19
ASSPGGGPYEQY,12,TRBV6-5
ASSYGQGAGNTIY,13,TRBV2
ASRRGGTTNEKLF,13,TRBV19
ASSLWPETRGTEAF,14,TRBV27
ASSLDGYGYT,10,TRBV7-2
ASSFRDKSFDNEQF,14,TRBV6-7
ASSHTNNEQF,10,TRBV4-2
ASSPLSPGQGQPQH,14,TRBV18
ASSYSSTDSYEQY,13,TRBV6-6
ASSEVGQGLGEQY,13,TRBV6-1
ASSSSSTHTGTGANVLT,17,TRBV27
ASSILWRELYGELF,14,TRBV19
ASSEWGGSYGYT,12,TRBV25-1
ASSIIFWDSGNYGYT,15,TRBV19
ASSFLGALFTDTQY,14,TRBV27
ATSGAWSNYGYT,12,TRBV15
ASSMFGTQAAQY,12,TRBV19
ASSPPEGYNEQF,12,TRBV18
ASTTLTGYTEAF,12,TRBV5-6
ASSLEFGGGGGLYEQY,16,TRBV7-6
ASSERGRTHGNTEAF,15,TRBV6-1
ASNSGVGELF,10,TRBV6-6
ASSFSGGHTEAF,12,TRBV27
ASSGSEQF,8,TRBV25-1
ASGLELEAF,9,TRBV12-5
ASSDSFDSLNTEAF,14,TRBV9
ASSLTTAAVNYGYT,14,TRBV5-1
ASSPPSGGVLGTQY,14,TRBV7-2
ASSPGGETQY,10,TRBV13
ASTGQSYEQY,10,TRBV6-5
ASSLVGQGADQPQH,14,TRBV5-6
ASSPFSSGNTIY,12,TRBV18
ASSYGQGGTEAF,12,TRBV6-5